This T cell receptor (beta chain) comes out of a study of T cells after yellow fever vaccination. Study-wide context: Some fractions had low cell numbers, and these were prepared with SMART-Seq v4 Ultra Low Input.

Germline assignment: CDR1 SGHNT and CDR2 YYREEE (reference sequence). The CDR3 is 16 residues long. The germline V and J ends were trimmed by 4 bases and 0 bases, with 14 bases remaining between them. The TCR cDNA carried a universal primer site and UMIs from 5'RACE template switching. TCRdb ran MiXCR on the 5' RACE reads and lists one entry per CDR3 protein. Here the sample spans 450,000 to 550,000 distinct CDR3 sequences, roughly a fifth being singletons. This TCR was sampled from a man between 18 and 35 years old who received the YFV17D yellow fever vaccine. The input for sequencing was PBMCs, taken roughly 20 days after the first yellow fever vaccination. The chain is built from TRBV5-4 and TRBJ1-3, with TRBD1 as a possible D gene (6 bases). CDR3 DNA sequence: TGTGCCAGCAGCGGAGGACAGCCAAACTCTGGAAACACCATATATTTT. Translation gives CASSGGQPNSGNTIYF.